Presented here are 29 T cell receptor beta chains from one specimen sequenced in a study of T-cell memory formation after mild COVID-19. TCRdb processed the 5' RACE reads anew with MiXCR; each CDR3 protein has one entry. Among hundreds of thousands of distinct CDR3 sequences listed, approximately 20% were seen once. The sample consisted of PBMCs or a T cell subset sorted from them (not recorded which). All receptors derive from an adult woman who had mild COVID-19 (a few samples of this study predate the infection). Cell type and time point are not known.

This rearrangement joins TRBV29-1 to TRBJ2-7; 7 bases map to TRBD1. This CDR3 has 13 amino acids. Germline V gives CDR1 SQVTM, CDR2 ANQGSEA. Losses at the gene ends were 3 bases for V and 3 bases for J; bases not matched to a gene: 5. The CDR3 here is CSVEETGYYEQYF. The CDR3 bases are TGCAGCGTTGAGGAGACAGGGTACTACGAGCAGTACTTC.

In its sample, this clonotype was seen a few times. The J gene is TRBJ1-2, the V gene TRBV5-6, with D possibly matching TRBD1 (6 bases). The CDR3 is 13 amino acids. Germline assignment: CDR1 SGHDT and CDR2 YYEEEE. V lost 7 bases and J 5 bases, leaving 15 bases between the germline ends. This chain's CDR3 is CASRLGQTYGYTF. Here the CDR3 DNA reads TGTGCCAGCCGCCTAGGACAGACTTATGGCTACACCTTC.

This rearrangement joins TRBV7-8 to TRBJ1-1; D gene unclear. V was pared by 6 bases and J by 0 bases, with 8 bases between. In germline, CDR1 is SGHVS, CDR2 FQNEAQ. The CDR3 consists of 13 residues. In DNA, the CDR3 is TGTGCCAGCAGTCCGAGATTGAACACTGAAGCTTTCTTT. This encodes CASSPRLNTEAFF. Full variable domain (remainder filled in from reference TRBV7-8 and TRBJ1-1): GAGVSQSPRYKVAKRGQDVALRCDPISGHVSLFWYQQALGQGPEFLTYFQNEAQLDKSGLPSDRFFAERPEGSVSTLKIQRTQQEDSAVYLCASSPRLNTEAFFGQGTRLTVV.

This clonotype has a handful of counts. This chain connects TRBV4-1 to TRBJ2-1; a weak D match, TRBD2 (6 bases). Germline lookup yields CDR1 MGHRA and CDR2 YSYEKL. V was shortened by 4 bases and J by 6 bases, with 10 bases between the two germline ends. The CDR3 extends over 13 amino acids. CDR3: CASSRGTSNEQFF. The CDR3 DNA follows: TGCGCCAGCAGCCGAGGGACTTCCAATGAGCAGTTCTTC.

The rearrangement joins TRBV5-1 to TRBJ1-1; TRBD1 is a possible D gene (5 bases). This CDR3 region has 14 residues. Germline V gives CDR1 SGHRS, CDR2 YFSETQ. Trimming shortened V by 2 bases and J by 1 base, and 9 bases separated the two germline ends. The CDR3 reads CASSFPGKNTEAFF. Written as DNA, the CDR3 is TGCGCCAGCAGCTTTCCAGGGAAGAACACTGAAGCTTTCTTT.

CDR3 loop: CASSIVANEQFF. The DNA of the CDR3 is TGTGCCAGTAGTATAGTAGCGAATGAGCAGTTCTTC. The chain is built from TRBV19 and TRBJ2-1; a possible D gene is TRBD2 (5 bases). The germline CDR1 and CDR2 sequences are LNHDA and SQIVND (reference sequence). CDR3 length equals 12 residues. The V gene lost 1 base and the J gene lost 7 bases, with 5 bases spanning the gap.

This clonotype has a handful of counts. The V call is TRBV12-3 or TRBV12-4, the J call TRBJ1-2; the D gene is possibly TRBD1 (6 bases). This CDR3 comprises 14 residues. Trimming took off 4 bases at V and 4 bases at J, with 13 bases between the two ends. The CDR3 protein is CASSSPDSPYGYTF. The CDR3 DNA follows: TGTGCCAGCAGTTCCCCGGACAGCCCCTATGGCTACACCTTC.

This clonotype occurred a few times. The chain employs TRBV6-1 and TRBJ2-7, with 9 bases identical to TRBD2. From germline, CDR1 is MNHNS and CDR2 SASEGT. The CDR3 extends over 16 amino acids. The junction had 7 bases not matched to a gene; V was cut back by 1 base and J by 3 bases. CDR3 nucleotide sequence: TGTGCCAGCAGTGAAGGCGCGACTAGCGGACGCTACGAGCAGTACTTC. It translates to CASSEGATSGRYEQYF.

The chain combines TRBV2 with TRBJ1-5; D might be TRBD1 (5 bases). This CDR3 is built from 15 residues. Trimming pared 4 bases from V and 3 bases from J, leaving 13 bases between. Per germline, CDR1 SNHLY and CDR2 FYNNEI. CDR3 in amino acids: CASSVGQGDNQPQHF. The CDR3 bases are TGTGCCAGCAGTGTCGGTCAAGGGGACAATCAGCCCCAGCATTTT.

CDR3 in DNA: TGCAGCGTTGAAGATCGGGCGCCGGCGAACACCGGGGAGCTGTTTTTT. Translation: CSVEDRAPANTGELFF. The rearrangement uses TRBV29-1 and TRBJ2-2; D not resolved. V was cut by 0 bases and J by 0 bases, with 11 bases left in between. The CDR3 runs 16 residues. Germline V gives CDR1 SQVTM, CDR2 ANQGSEA.

This clonotype was seen ten or more times. This rearrangement joins TRBV29-1 to TRBJ2-7; 12 bases fit TRBD1. The CDR3 contains 14 residues. Germline assignment: CDR1 SQVTM and CDR2 ANQGSEA. The J segment lost 6 bases and the V segment lost 3 bases, leaving 6 bases of the junction unmatched. The CDR3: CSVESGTGGFEQYF. The CDR3 bases are TGCAGCGTTGAGTCGGGGACAGGGGGCTTCGAGCAGTACTTC.

The sample holds a few counts of this clonotype. The chain recombines TRBV6-2 or TRBV6-3 with TRBJ2-7, with 8 bases lining up with TRBD2. The ends lost 0 bases at V and 3 bases at J; junction bases unmatched: 10. This CDR3 comprises 17 residues. Germline CDR1 MNHEY, CDR2 SVGEGT. CDR3 nucleotides: TGTGCCAGCAGTTACTCGACCAGCGGGAGTGATTTCTACGAGCAGTACTTC. Protein sequence: CASSYSTSGSDFYEQYF.

The rearrangement uses TRBV12-3 or TRBV12-4 and TRBJ1-1; TRBD1 is a possible D gene (6 bases). V was clipped by 3 bases and J by 3 bases, with 14 bases between them. The CDR3 contains 15 residues. This CDR3 reads CASSLTGDGYTEAFF. The DNA of the CDR3 is TGTGCCAGCAGTTTGACAGGTGATGGGTACACTGAAGCTTTCTTT.

The V call is TRBV12-5, the J call TRBJ2-1; 8 bases agree with TRBD1. The ends lost 7 bases at V and 7 bases at J; junction bases unmatched: 24. CDR1 LGHNT and CDR2 FRNRAP come from the germline V gene. The CDR3 totals 19 residues. The CDR3 is CASAFRALLQGELGNEQFF. In DNA, the CDR3 is TGTGCTAGTGCCTTTCGAGCCCTCCTACAGGGGGAATTGGGTAATGAGCAGTTCTTC.

This chain links TRBV2 with TRBJ2-1; the D call may be TRBD1 or TRBD2 (5 bases each). Germline CDR1 SNHLY, CDR2 FYNNEI. This CDR3 contains 15 residues. V lost 1 base, J lost 6 bases, and 13 bases lay in between. This CDR3 reads CASSEGTVGVNEQFF. The CDR3, as DNA: TGTGCCAGCAGTGAAGGGACGGTGGGGGTCAATGAGCAGTTCTTC.

The chain recombines TRBV10-3 with TRBJ2-5; 7 nucleotides align to TRBD1. Germline V gene lookup returns CDR1 ENHRY and CDR2 SYGVKD. Trimming took 10 bases from V and 2 from J; bases not matched to a gene: 4. This CDR3 comprises 12 residues. Here the CDR3 reads CATGQVQETQYF. The CDR3 DNA reads TGTGCCACCGGACAGGTACAAGAGACCCAGTACTTC.

This clonotype was observed a handful of times. This sequence joins TRBV6-5 and TRBJ2-1; 9 nucleotides align to TRBD2. Per the germline V gene, CDR1 is MNHEY and CDR2 is SVGAGI. J gave up 5 bases and V 0 bases, and 5 bases lay outside the gene matches. This CDR3 contains 16 residues. Written as DNA, the CDR3 is TGTGCCAGCAGTTACTCGGGGCTAGCGGGGAACAATGAGCAGTTCTTC. This sequence encodes CASSYSGLAGNNEQFF.

In this sample, this clonotype turned up a few times. The chain is built from TRBV27 and TRBJ2-7, with D possibly matching TRBD1 (6 bases). The CDR3 consists of 15 residues. V lost 3 bases and J lost 3, with 15 bases in between. Germline V lookup: CDR1 MNHEY, CDR2 SMNVEV (reference sequence). CDR3 sequence reads: CASSFGQGSNYEQYF. CDR3 nucleotides: TGTGCCAGCAGTTTCGGGCAGGGGTCGAACTACGAGCAGTACTTC.

This clonotype was seen only a few times. V is TRBV19 and J is TRBJ2-3; 11 bases match TRBD1. In germline, CDR1 is LNHDA, CDR2 SQIVND (reference sequence). CDR3 length: 14 amino acids. The V segment lost 5 bases and the J segment 7 bases; nucleotides outside the gene matches: 5. The CDR3 spells CASSPGQGANTQYF. CDR3 nucleotide sequence: TGTGCCAGTAGTCCCGGACAGGGGGCAAATACGCAGTATTTT.

This clonotype was seen more than once but under ten times. The genes are TRBV28 and TRBJ2-7; 8 nucleotides match TRBD2. The V segment lost 8 bases and the J segment 3 bases; nucleotides outside the gene matches: 15. The germline V gene encodes CDR1 MDHEN and CDR2 SYDVKM. The CDR3 runs to 16 residues. The CDR3 loop reads CASWGLSSGNIYEQYF. The DNA of the CDR3 is TGTGCCAGCTGGGGGCTAAGTAGCGGGAACATCTACGAGCAGTACTTC.

V is TRBV12-3 or TRBV12-4 and J is TRBJ2-5; 9 nucleotides agree with TRBD2. The V segment lost 2 bases and the J segment 4 bases; nucleotides outside the gene matches: 17. CDR3 size: 19 residues. CDR3 protein: CASSLRRGGSGFVRETQYF. The CDR3 nucleotides read TGTGCCAGCAGTTTAAGGCGGGGGGGTAGTGGTTTCGTCCGAGAGACCCAGTACTTC.

This clonotype turned up a few times. The V gene is TRBV2, the J gene TRBJ2-1; maybe TRBD2 (6 bases). The germline gives CDR1 SNHLY, CDR2 FYNNEI. There are 13 residues in the CDR3. Trimming shortened V by 3 bases and J by 8 bases, and 11 bases separated the two germline ends. The CDR3 region has the DNA TGTGCCAGCAGTGACGGCGGGACCTATGAGCAGTTCTTC. Protein sequence: CASSDGGTYEQFF. Variable domain in full (rest from reference TRBV2 and TRBJ2-1): EPEVTQTPSHQVTQMGQEVILRCVPISNHLYFYWYRQILGQKVEFLVSFYNNEISEKSEIFDDQFSVERPDGSNFTLKIRSTKLEDSAMYFCASSDGGTYEQFFGPGTRLTVL.

This clonotype has just a few counts. V and J are TRBV6-5 and TRBJ2-3; D call uncertain. Looked up from germline, CDR1 is MNHEY and CDR2 is SVGAGI. This CDR3 is 14 amino acids long. V gave up 5 bases and J gave up 3 bases, with 12 bases separating them. The CDR3 DNA reads TGTGCCAGCAGTCGGTTTCATGGGACAGATACGCAGTATTTT. Its translation: CASSRFHGTDTQYF.

The chain couples TRBV7-8 to TRBJ1-1, with a tentative D call TRBD1 (6 bases). This CDR3 region has 14 residues. Germline V gives CDR1 SGHVS, CDR2 FQNEAQ. V lost 5 bases, J lost 5 bases, and 15 bases lay in between. The CDR3 here is CASSTQGLGTEAFF. In nucleotides, the CDR3 is TGTGCCAGCAGCACCCAGGGGCTGGGGACTGAAGCTTTCTTT.

This clonotype has a handful of counts. The J gene is TRBJ2-6, the V gene TRBV7-2; D is perhaps TRBD2 (5 bases). Trimming removed 5 bases at V and 2 bases at J, with 10 bases between. This CDR3 is built from 15 residues. Per germline, CDR1 SGHTA and CDR2 FQGNSA. The CDR3 protein is CASSPARAGANVLTF. DNA for the CDR3: TGTGCCAGCAGCCCAGCGAGGGCTGGGGCCAACGTCCTGACTTTC.

This clonotype was observed a few times. The chain recombines TRBV12-3 or TRBV12-4 with TRBJ1-1, with 9 bases fitting TRBD1. This CDR3 spans 14 amino acids. The junction had 2 bases not matched to a gene; V was cut back by 5 bases and J by 1 base. CDR3 amino acids: CASSHRGRNTEAFF. Written as DNA, the CDR3 is TGTGCCAGCAGTCACAGGGGGCGGAACACTGAAGCTTTCTTT.

The chain has TRBV24-1 and TRBJ2-7; TRBD1 agrees at 9 bases. The germline V gene encodes CDR1 KGHDR and CDR2 SFDVKD. This CDR3 is 14 amino acids long. The V gene end was trimmed by 6 bases and the J gene end by 3 bases; junction bases not matched to a gene: 5. The CDR3 region is CATSRTGVDYEQYF. The CDR3 coding sequence is TGTGCCACCAGTCGGACAGGGGTAGACTACGAGCAGTACTTC.

The rearrangement links TRBV7-9 to TRBJ1-1, with unresolved D. The V gene's germline CDR1 is SEHNR and CDR2 FQNEAQ (reference sequence). V lost 5 bases and J 0 bases, leaving 7 bases between the germline ends. This CDR3 contains 13 residues. For the CDR3, the DNA is TGTGCCAGCAGCGTACGGGTGAACACTGAAGCTTTCTTT. It encodes CASSVRVNTEAFF.

The table lists this clonotype with a few counts. V is TRBV20-1 and J is TRBJ2-3, with D perhaps TRBD1 (5 bases). Trimming pared 0 bases from V and 7 bases from J, leaving 11 bases between. The CDR3 is made up of 13 amino acids. Germline V lookup: CDR1 DFQATT, CDR2 SNEGSKA (reference sequence). Written as DNA, the CDR3 is TGCAGTGCTAGAGATCAGCAGGGTTATACGCAGTATTTT. Translation gives CSARDQQGYTQYF.